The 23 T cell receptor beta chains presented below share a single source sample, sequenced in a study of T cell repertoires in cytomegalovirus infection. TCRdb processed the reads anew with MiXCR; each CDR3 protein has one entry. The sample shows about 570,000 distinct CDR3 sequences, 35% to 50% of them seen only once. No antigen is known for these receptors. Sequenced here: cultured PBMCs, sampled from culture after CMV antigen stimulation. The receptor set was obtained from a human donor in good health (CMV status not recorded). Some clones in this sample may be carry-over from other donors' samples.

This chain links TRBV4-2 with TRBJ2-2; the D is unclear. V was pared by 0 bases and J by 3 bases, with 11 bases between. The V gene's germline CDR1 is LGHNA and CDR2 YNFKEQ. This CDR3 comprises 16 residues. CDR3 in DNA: TGTGCCAGCAGCCAAGATCATGGCCGATACACCGGGGAGCTGTTTTTT. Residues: CASSQDHGRYTGELFF.

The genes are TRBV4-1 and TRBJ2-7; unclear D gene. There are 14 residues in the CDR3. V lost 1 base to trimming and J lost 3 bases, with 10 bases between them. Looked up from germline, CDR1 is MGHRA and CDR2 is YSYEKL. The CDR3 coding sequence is TGCGCCAGCAGCCAAGGGTTCGGGTTCTACGAGCAGTACTTC. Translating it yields CASSQGFGFYEQYF.

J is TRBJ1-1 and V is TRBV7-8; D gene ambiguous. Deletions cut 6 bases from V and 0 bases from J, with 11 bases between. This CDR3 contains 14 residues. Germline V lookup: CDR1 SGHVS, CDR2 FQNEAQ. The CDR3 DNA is TGTGCCAGCAGGGGAACAAACATGAACACTGAAGCTTTCTTT. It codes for CASRGTNMNTEAFF.

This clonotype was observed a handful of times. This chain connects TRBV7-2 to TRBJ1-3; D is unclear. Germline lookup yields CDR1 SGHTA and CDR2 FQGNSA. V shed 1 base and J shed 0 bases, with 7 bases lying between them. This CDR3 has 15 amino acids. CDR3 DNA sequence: TGTGCCAGCAGCTTAGATTCGGGCTCTGGAAACACCATATATTTT. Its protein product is CASSLDSGSGNTIYF. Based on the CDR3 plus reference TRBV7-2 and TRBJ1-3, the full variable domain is GAGVSQSPSNKVTEKGKDVELRCDPISGHTALYWYRQSLGQGLEFLIYFQGNSAPDKSGLPSDRFSAERTGGSVSTLTIQRTQQEDSAVYLCASSLDSGSGNTIYFGEGSWLTVV.

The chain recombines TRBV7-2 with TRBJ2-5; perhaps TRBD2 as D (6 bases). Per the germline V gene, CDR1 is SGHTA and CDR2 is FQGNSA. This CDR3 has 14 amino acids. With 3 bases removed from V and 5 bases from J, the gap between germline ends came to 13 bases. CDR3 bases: TGTGCCAGCAGCTTCGCCACTAGCTTTGAGACCCAGTACTTC. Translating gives CASSFATSFETQYF.

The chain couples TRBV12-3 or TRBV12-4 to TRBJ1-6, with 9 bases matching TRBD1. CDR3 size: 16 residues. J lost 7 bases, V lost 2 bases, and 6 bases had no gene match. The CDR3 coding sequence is TGTGCCAGCAGTTTACACAGGGGGCGATTGAATTCACCCCTCCACTTT. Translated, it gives CASSLHRGRLNSPLHF.

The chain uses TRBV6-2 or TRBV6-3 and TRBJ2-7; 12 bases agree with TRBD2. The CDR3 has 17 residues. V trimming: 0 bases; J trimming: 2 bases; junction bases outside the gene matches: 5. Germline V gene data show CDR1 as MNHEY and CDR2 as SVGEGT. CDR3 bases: TGTGCCAGCAGTTACTCCGAGACTAGCGGGGGCCCCTACGAGCAGTACTTC. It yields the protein CASSYSETSGGPYEQYF.

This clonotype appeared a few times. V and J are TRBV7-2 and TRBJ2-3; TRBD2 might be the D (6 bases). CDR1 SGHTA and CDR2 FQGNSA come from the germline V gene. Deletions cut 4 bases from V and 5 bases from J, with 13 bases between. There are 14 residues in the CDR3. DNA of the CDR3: TGTGCCAGCAGCTCGATAGGACTACTAGATACGCAGTATTTT. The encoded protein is CASSSIGLLDTQYF.

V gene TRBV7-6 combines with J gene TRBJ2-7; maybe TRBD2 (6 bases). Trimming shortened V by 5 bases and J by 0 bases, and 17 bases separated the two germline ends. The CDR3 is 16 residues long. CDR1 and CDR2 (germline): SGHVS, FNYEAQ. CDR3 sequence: CASSRRREGYSYEQYF. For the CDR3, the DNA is TGTGCCAGCAGCCGCCGGAGGGAAGGGTACTCCTACGAGCAGTACTTC.

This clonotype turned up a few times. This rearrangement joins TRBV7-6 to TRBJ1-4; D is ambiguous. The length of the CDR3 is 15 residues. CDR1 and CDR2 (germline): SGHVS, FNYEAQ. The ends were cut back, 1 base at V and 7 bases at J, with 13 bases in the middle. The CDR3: CASSLVGSATEKLFF. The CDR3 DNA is TGTGCCAGCAGCTTAGTGGGGTCTGCTACTGAAAAACTGTTTTTT.

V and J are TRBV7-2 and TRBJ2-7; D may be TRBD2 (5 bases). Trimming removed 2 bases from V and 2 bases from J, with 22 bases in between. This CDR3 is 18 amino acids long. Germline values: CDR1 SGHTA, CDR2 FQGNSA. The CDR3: CASSLRVRGGTEAYEQYF. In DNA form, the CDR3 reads TGTGCCAGCAGCTTACGAGTTCGAGGAGGTACAGAGGCCTACGAGCAGTACTTC. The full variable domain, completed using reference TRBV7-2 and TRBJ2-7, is GAGVSQSPSNKVTEKGKDVELRCDPISGHTALYWYRQSLGQGLEFLIYFQGNSAPDKSGLPSDRFSAERTGGSVSTLTIQRTQQEDSAVYLCASSLRVRGGTEAYEQYFGPGTRLTVT.

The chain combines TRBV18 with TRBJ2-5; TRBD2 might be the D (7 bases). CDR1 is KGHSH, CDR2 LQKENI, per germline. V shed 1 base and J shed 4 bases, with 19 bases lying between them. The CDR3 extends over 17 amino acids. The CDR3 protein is CASSPRAEGLGGETQYF. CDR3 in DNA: TGTGCCAGCTCACCACGGGCGGAAGGACTAGGGGGAGAGACCCAGTACTTC.

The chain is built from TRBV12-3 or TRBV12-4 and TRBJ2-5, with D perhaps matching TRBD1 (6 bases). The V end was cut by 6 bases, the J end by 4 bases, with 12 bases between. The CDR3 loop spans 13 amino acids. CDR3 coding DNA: TGTGCCAGCAGCCGGGACATCGCAGAGACCCAGTACTTC. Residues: CASSRDIAETQYF.

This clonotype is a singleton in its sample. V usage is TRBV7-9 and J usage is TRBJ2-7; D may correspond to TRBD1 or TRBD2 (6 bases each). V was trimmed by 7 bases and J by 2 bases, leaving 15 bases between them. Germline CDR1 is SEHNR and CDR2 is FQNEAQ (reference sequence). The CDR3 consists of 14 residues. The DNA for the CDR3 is TGTGCCAGCACTCTGGGGGGACAAACCTACGAGCAGTACTTC. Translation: CASTLGGQTYEQYF.

In DNA, the CDR3 is TGTGCCAGCGCTACGGGGGGAGACAGGGAGACCCAGTACTTC. It specifies CASATGGDRETQYF. This chain connects TRBV5-4 to TRBJ2-5; D possibly corresponds to TRBD2 (7 bases). The V end was cut by 7 bases, the J end by 5 bases, with 18 bases between. CDR3 length equals 14 residues. Germline assignment: CDR1 SGHNT and CDR2 YYREEE (reference sequence).

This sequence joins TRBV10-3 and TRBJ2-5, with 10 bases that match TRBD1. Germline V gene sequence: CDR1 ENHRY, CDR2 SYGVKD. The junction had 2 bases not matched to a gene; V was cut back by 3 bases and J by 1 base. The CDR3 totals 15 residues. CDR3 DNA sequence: TGTGCCATCAGTGACGGGACAGGGGCCCAAGAGACCCAGTACTTC. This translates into CAISDGTGAQETQYF.

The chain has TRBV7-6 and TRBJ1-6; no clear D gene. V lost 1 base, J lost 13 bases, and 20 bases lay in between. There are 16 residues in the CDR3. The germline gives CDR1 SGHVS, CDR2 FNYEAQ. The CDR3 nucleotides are TGTGCCAGCAGCTTAGGACCTTCTCGGGCTTTATTCCCCCTCCACTTT. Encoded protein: CASSLGPSRALFPLHF.

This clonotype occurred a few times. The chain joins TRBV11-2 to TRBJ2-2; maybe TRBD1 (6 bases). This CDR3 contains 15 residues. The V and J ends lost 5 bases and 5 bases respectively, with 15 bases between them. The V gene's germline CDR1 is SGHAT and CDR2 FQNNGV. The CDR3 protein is CASSPNPRGTGELFF. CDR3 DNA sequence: TGTGCCAGCAGCCCCAACCCCAGGGGTACCGGGGAGCTGTTTTTT.

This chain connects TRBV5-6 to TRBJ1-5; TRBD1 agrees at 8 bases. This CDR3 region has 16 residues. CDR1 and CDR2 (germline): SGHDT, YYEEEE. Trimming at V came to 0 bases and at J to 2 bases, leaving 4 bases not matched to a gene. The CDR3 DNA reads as TGTGCCAGCAGCTTGGGGACAGGGAAACGCAATCAGCCCCAGCATTTT. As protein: CASSLGTGKRNQPQHF.

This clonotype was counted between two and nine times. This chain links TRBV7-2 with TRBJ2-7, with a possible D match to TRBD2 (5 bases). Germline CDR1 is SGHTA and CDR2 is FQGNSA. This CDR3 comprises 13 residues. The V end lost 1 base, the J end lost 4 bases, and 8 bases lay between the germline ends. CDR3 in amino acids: CASSLDPGYEQYF. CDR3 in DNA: TGTGCCAGCAGCTTAGATCCGGGGTACGAGCAGTACTTC.

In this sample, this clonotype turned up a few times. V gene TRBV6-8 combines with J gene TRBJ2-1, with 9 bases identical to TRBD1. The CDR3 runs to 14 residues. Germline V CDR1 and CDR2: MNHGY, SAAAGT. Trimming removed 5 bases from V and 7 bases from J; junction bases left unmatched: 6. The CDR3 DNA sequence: TGTGCCAGCAGTGGTACAGGGGGCAAGAATGAGCAGTTCTTC. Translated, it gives CASSGTGGKNEQFF.

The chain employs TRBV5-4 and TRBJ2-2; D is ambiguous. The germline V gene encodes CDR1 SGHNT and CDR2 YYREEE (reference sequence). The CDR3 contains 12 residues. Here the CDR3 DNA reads TGTCAGTTTTCGTCCAACACCGGGGAGCTGTTTTTT. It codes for CQFSSNTGELFF.

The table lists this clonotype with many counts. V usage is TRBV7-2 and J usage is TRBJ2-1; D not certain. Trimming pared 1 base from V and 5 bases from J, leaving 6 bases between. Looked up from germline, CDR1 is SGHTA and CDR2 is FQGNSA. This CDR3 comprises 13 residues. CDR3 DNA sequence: TGTGCCAGCAGCTTAGGTCGCCACAATGAGCAGTTCTTC. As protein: CASSLGRHNEQFF.